This paragraph covers one T cell receptor beta chain sequence. The target antigen is unknown. This sample was included in a study of T cell responses to AZD1222 COVID-19 vaccine. Study results and limitations: Increases in Spike-specific TCR breadth and depth were seen after two AZD1222 doses. Per reports, nearly half of all spike-specific TCRs target regions that are unmutated in variants.

Repertoires were generated with immunoSEQ multiplex PCR, while TCRdb's copy carries only in-frame clones and drops some. The repertoire consists of about 88,000 clones, with more than 75% occurring once and the leading ten covering less than 5.5%. This CDR3 region has 15 residues. Germline CDR1 and CDR2: KGHDR and SFDVKD. The trim removed 5 bases at V and 7 bases at J, leaving 7 bases unmatched. This receptor was taken from an adult in good health. The rearrangement uses TRBV24-1 and TRBJ1-2, with TRBD1 matching 12 bases. The sample was peripheral blood, taken on day 0 of MenACWY control vaccination. As DNA, the CDR3 is TGTGCCACCAGTGTCCCGGGACAGGGGGCGGCTGGCTACACCTTC. Amino acids: CATSVPGQGAAGYTF.